A single sample is the source of the 29 T cell receptor beta chains below, sequenced in a study of shared clonotypes between healthy human individuals. Sequencing used immunoSEQ multiplex PCR; TCRdb keeps in-frame clones, though not all of them. Of about 600,000 clones listed, around 78% are singletons. Input material: PBMCs. The receptors stem from a woman aged 40 to 50 in good health. Some clones in this sample may be carry-over from other donors' samples.

V gene TRBV11-2 combines with J gene TRBJ1-2; perhaps TRBD1 as D (5 bases). The V and J ends lost 5 bases and 0 bases respectively, with 13 bases between them. CDR1 and CDR2 (germline): SGHAT, FQNNGV. This CDR3 region has 15 residues. CDR3 bases: TGTGCCAGCAGCCCCGGACACCGAACTAACTATGGCTACACCTTC. It codes for CASSPGHRTNYGYTF.

In DNA, the CDR3 is TGTGCCAGCAGCTTAGATTTGATACCAAATGAGCAGTTCTTC. Amino acids: CASSLDLIPNEQFF. The chain recombines TRBV11-2 with TRBJ2-1; D unclear. Trimming removed 0 bases from V and 7 bases from J, with 10 bases in between. The CDR3 has 14 amino acids. Germline V gene sequence: CDR1 SGHAT, CDR2 FQNNGV.

The chain recombines TRBV18 with TRBJ1-1, with a possible D match to TRBD1 (6 bases). This CDR3 spans 14 amino acids. The germline V gene has CDR1 KGHSH and CDR2 LQKENI. The germline V and J ends were trimmed by 4 bases and 5 bases, with 14 bases remaining between them. CDR3 region: CASSHREGGTEAFF. The CDR3 nucleotides are TGTGCCAGCTCACACAGGGAAGGCGGGACTGAAGCTTTCTTT.

Only one count was recorded for this clone. V usage is TRBV18 and J usage is TRBJ2-3; weak D call: TRBD1 (6 bases). Between the trimmed V and J ends, which lost 2 bases and 2 bases, there was a span of 14 bases. The CDR3 is 16 residues long. CDR1 is KGHSH and CDR2 is LQKENI in the germline V gene. The CDR3 sequence: CASSPNRAHDTDTQYF. The CDR3 DNA reads as TGTGCCAGCTCACCAAACAGGGCCCATGACACAGATACGCAGTATTTT.

J is TRBJ1-2 and V is TRBV18; 7 bases match TRBD1. Trimming took 2 bases from V and 5 from J; bases not matched to a gene: 2. Looked up from germline, CDR1 is KGHSH and CDR2 is LQKENI. This CDR3 region has 13 residues. The CDR3 is CASSPTGEYGYTF. The CDR3 coding sequence is TGTGCCAGCTCACCAACAGGGGAATATGGCTACACCTTC.

This clone was recorded a few times. Other nucleotide sequences from this sample produce the same CDR3. The chain is built from TRBV5-1 and TRBJ2-7; D gene ambiguous. CDR1 is SGHRS and CDR2 is YFSETQ in the germline V gene. The CDR3 is made up of 12 amino acids. Trimming shortened V by 2 bases and J by 3 bases, and 6 bases separated the two germline ends. Here the CDR3 DNA reads TGCGCCAGCAGCTTCGACCTCTACGAGCAGTACTTC. This encodes CASSFDLYEQYF.

In this sample, this clone turned up many times. The chain has TRBV30 and TRBJ2-3; D unresolved. There are 11 residues in the CDR3. The V end was cut by 1 base, the J end by 10 bases, with 9 bases between. CDR1 and CDR2 (germline): GTSNPN, SVGIG (reference sequence). CDR3 bases: TGTGCCTGGAGTGCGTCCCGGCCGCAGTATTTT. This codes for CAWSASRPQYF.

The chain recombines TRBV5-6 with TRBJ2-3; D is perhaps TRBD2 (6 bases). Germline loops: CDR1 SGHDT, CDR2 YYEEEE. This CDR3 comprises 16 residues. The V end was cut by 2 bases, the J end by 0 bases, with 13 bases between. CDR3 bases: TGTGCCAGCAGCTTAAAGGACTACTCTAGCACAGATACGCAGTATTTT. It is translated as CASSLKDYSSTDTQYF.

This chain connects TRBV28 to TRBJ1-4; D unclear. Trimming removed 3 bases from V and 7 bases from J, with 12 bases in between. CDR1 is MDHEN and CDR2 is SYDVKM in the germline V gene. This CDR3 is built from 14 residues. The CDR3 protein is CASSFGGRTEKLFF. The DNA of the CDR3 is TGTGCCAGCAGTTTCGGAGGGAGGACTGAAAAACTGTTTTTT.

J is TRBJ2-2 and V is TRBV4-3; D uncertain. Germline values: CDR1 LGHNA, CDR2 YSLEER. The CDR3 runs to 15 residues. Trimming left V 4 bases short and J 1 base short, with 10 bases between. CDR3 sequence (DNA): TGCGCCAGCAGCCCAGTCGACGAGAACACCGGGGAGCTGTTTTTT. Protein sequence: CASSPVDENTGELFF.

The rearrangement links TRBV27 to TRBJ2-5, with 7 bases lining up with TRBD2. The CDR3 spans 16 residues. Germline CDR1 is MNHEY and CDR2 is SMNVEV (reference sequence). V trimming: 2 bases; J trimming: 2 bases; junction bases outside the gene matches: 8. CDR3 sequence: CASSLDRYGGQETQYF. The CDR3 bases are TGTGCCAGCAGTTTAGACCGATACGGGGGGCAAGAGACCCAGTACTTC.

This chain joins TRBV28 and TRBJ1-5; D is unresolved. Trimming shortened V by 8 bases and J by 7 bases, and 21 bases separated the two germline ends. CDR1 MDHEN and CDR2 SYDVKM come from the germline V gene. This CDR3 spans 15 amino acids. CDR3 sequence (DNA): TGTGCCAGCCACCGGGGTGGGATTGAGTCGCAGCCCCAGCATTTT. Amino acid sequence: CASHRGGIESQPQHF.

The rearrangement joins TRBV10-2 to TRBJ2-2, with D hard to call. Germline lookup yields CDR1 WSHSY and CDR2 SAAADI. V lost 6 bases, J lost 2 bases, and 1 base lay in between. CDR3 length equals 11 residues. In DNA, the CDR3 is TGCGCCAGCAGAAACACCGGGGAGCTGTTTTTT. It codes for CASRNTGELFF.

V usage is TRBV15 and J usage is TRBJ2-5; D gene ambiguous. V was clipped by 5 bases and J by 5 bases, with 12 bases between them. The CDR3 runs to 13 residues. The V gene's germline CDR1 is LNHNV and CDR2 YYDKDF (reference sequence). For the CDR3, the DNA is TGTGCCACCAGCGGAACCTTACGGGAGACCCAGTACTTC. This translates into CATSGTLRETQYF.

This chain uses TRBV5-4 with TRBJ1-1; D not resolved. Germline V gene sequence: CDR1 SGHNT, CDR2 YYREEE (reference sequence). This CDR3 region has 12 residues. Trimming removed 4 bases from V and 7 bases from J, with 11 bases in between. The CDR3, as DNA: TGTGCCAGCAGCCCGGTTGGGGTTGAAGCTTTCTTT. It translates to CASSPVGVEAFF.

V gene TRBV18 combines with J gene TRBJ1-1; D is perhaps TRBD1 (5 bases). The V end lost 2 bases, the J end lost 0 bases, and 7 bases lay between the germline ends. The CDR3 runs to 14 residues. Per germline, CDR1 KGHSH and CDR2 LQKENI. In DNA, the CDR3 is TGTGCCAGCTCACCAGGGGCCTTGAACACTGAAGCTTTCTTT. This encodes CASSPGALNTEAFF.

The chain couples TRBV28 to TRBJ1-1, with TRBD1 identical over 9 bases. CDR3 length equals 13 residues. Germline CDR1 reads MDHEN; CDR2 reads SYDVKM. V was clipped by 6 bases and J by 5 bases; unmatched bases: 4. The CDR3 sequence: CASRGTGRTEAFF. In nucleotides, the CDR3 is TGTGCCAGCAGGGGGACAGGGCGTACTGAAGCTTTCTTT.

CDR3 nucleotides: TGTGCCAGCAGTGAAAAGCGGGAGGGCCCAGATACGCAGTATTTT. It yields the protein CASSEKREGPDTQYF. The chain is built from TRBV6-4 and TRBJ2-3; 10 bases are a match to TRBD2. There are 15 residues in the CDR3. The V gene end was trimmed by 3 bases and the J gene end by 4 bases; junction bases not matched to a gene: 4. CDR1 MRHNA and CDR2 SNTAGT come from the germline V gene.

This chain links TRBV4-1 with TRBJ1-2; D is possibly TRBD1 (5 bases). There are 14 residues in the CDR3. Trimming shortened V by 1 base and J by 5 bases, and 11 bases separated the two germline ends. The germline V gene encodes CDR1 MGHRA and CDR2 YSYEKL. The CDR3 DNA reads as TGCGCCAGCAGCCAAGGGGACCTGGGGTATGGCTACACCTTC. It encodes CASSQGDLGYGYTF.

The gene calls are TRBV19 and TRBJ1-5; 10 bases align to TRBD1. The CDR3 extends over 15 amino acids. CDR1 LNHDA and CDR2 SQIVND come from the germline V gene (reference sequence). The trim removed 6 bases at V and 4 bases at J, leaving 6 bases unmatched. Written as DNA, the CDR3 is TGTGCCAGTAGACGGGACAGGGGCTTTAATCAGCCCCAGCATTTT. This codes for CASRRDRGFNQPQHF.

The rearrangement uses TRBV14 and TRBJ1-1, with D unclear. Trimming removed 0 bases at V and 12 bases at J, with 11 bases between. This CDR3 is built from 12 residues. Germline V CDR1 and CDR2: SGHDN, FVKESK. The CDR3 nucleotides are TGTGCCAGCAGCCAAGATTATCAGCTAACTTTCTTT. Protein product: CASSQDYQLTFF.

This clone was counted between two and nine times. The chain couples TRBV7-9 to TRBJ2-1; 8 nucleotides match TRBD2. Trimming took 4 bases from V and 7 from J; bases not matched to a gene: 9. Germline assignment: CDR1 SEHNR and CDR2 FQNEAQ (reference sequence). The CDR3 length is 15 residues. The CDR3 sequence is CASSWSGSVRNEQFF. For the CDR3, the DNA is TGTGCCAGCAGCTGGAGCGGGAGCGTTCGTAATGAGCAGTTCTTC.

V and J are TRBV5-1 and TRBJ2-5; 9 bases agree with TRBD2. The CDR3 sequence is 15 residues long. In germline, CDR1 is SGHRS, CDR2 YFSETQ. With V trimmed by 4 bases and J by 0 bases, 4 bases remained unmatched. The CDR3 sequence: CASSLGLANQETQYF. The CDR3 DNA reads as TGCGCCAGCAGCCTGGGACTAGCCAACCAAGAGACCCAGTACTTC. The entire variable domain, with the rest obtained from reference TRBV5-1 and TRBJ2-5, is as follows: KAGVTQTPRYLIKTRGQQVTLSCSPISGHRSVSWYQQTPGQGLQFLFEYFSETQRNKGNFPGRFSGRQFSNSRSEMNVSTLELGDSALYLCASSLGLANQETQYFGPGTRLLVL.

The rearrangement joins TRBV7-2 to TRBJ2-2; D call uncertain. The germline CDR1 and CDR2 sequences are SGHTA and FQGNSA. Trimming took off 0 bases at V and 6 bases at J, with 11 bases between the two ends. This CDR3 contains 15 residues. The CDR3 DNA reads TGTGCCAGCAGCTTAGCGAGAGTAAGGGCCGGGGAGCTGTTTTTT. Protein sequence: CASSLARVRAGELFF.

Written as DNA, the CDR3 is TGCGCCAGCAACGAACAGGGAGTCTACGAGCAGTACTTC. Its translation: CASNEQGVYEQYF. This sequence joins TRBV10-2 and TRBJ2-7; a possible D gene is TRBD1 (6 bases). Germline V CDR1 and CDR2: WSHSY, SAAADI. V was clipped by 7 bases and J by 3 bases, with 13 bases between them. The CDR3 has 13 residues.

V and J are TRBV11-2 and TRBJ2-3; 10 nucleotides line up with TRBD2. After removal of 4 bases from V and 4 bases from J, the junction contained 2 bases not matched to a gene. This CDR3 contains 14 residues. Germline CDR1 reads SGHAT; CDR2 reads FQNNGV. The CDR3 DNA reads as TGTGCCAGCAGCTCTAGCGGGAGTTCAGATACGCAGTATTTT. It encodes CASSSSGSSDTQYF.

This clone occurred a few times. The chain links TRBV7-6 to TRBJ1-5, with TRBD1 matching 9 bases. From germline, CDR1 is SGHVS and CDR2 FNYEAQ. The J segment lost 7 bases and the V segment lost 1 base, leaving 2 bases of the junction unmatched. CDR3 length: 14 residues. CDR3 residues: CASSLGQGVQPQHF. CDR3 DNA sequence: TGTGCCAGCAGCTTAGGACAGGGGGTCCAGCCCCAGCATTTT.

V is TRBV7-9 and J is TRBJ2-2; D gene ambiguous. Germline lookup yields CDR1 SEHNR and CDR2 FQNEAQ (reference sequence). The CDR3 covers 14 residues. V lost 4 bases, J lost 1 base, and 7 bases lay in between. In DNA, the CDR3 is TGTGCCAGCAGCTCCACAGTGAACACCGGGGAGCTGTTTTTT. Translating gives CASSSTVNTGELFF.

The chain is built from TRBV7-9 and TRBJ2-1, with TRBD2 matching 8 bases. Germline V lookup: CDR1 SEHNR, CDR2 FQNEAQ (reference sequence). Losses at the gene ends were 1 base for V and 9 bases for J; bases not matched to a gene: 5. The CDR3 sequence is 14 residues long. The CDR3 DNA follows: TGTGCCAGCAGCTTAGATGGGACTAGGGGTGAGCAGTTCTTC. It yields the protein CASSLDGTRGEQFF. Using reference TRBV7-9 and TRBJ2-1 for the parts outside the CDR3, the full variable domain is DTGVSQNPRHKITKRGQNVTFRCDPISEHNRLYWYRQTLGQGPEFLTYFQNEAQLEKSRLLSDRFSAERPKGSFSTLEIQRTEQGDSAMYLCASSLDGTRGEQFFGPGTRLTVL.